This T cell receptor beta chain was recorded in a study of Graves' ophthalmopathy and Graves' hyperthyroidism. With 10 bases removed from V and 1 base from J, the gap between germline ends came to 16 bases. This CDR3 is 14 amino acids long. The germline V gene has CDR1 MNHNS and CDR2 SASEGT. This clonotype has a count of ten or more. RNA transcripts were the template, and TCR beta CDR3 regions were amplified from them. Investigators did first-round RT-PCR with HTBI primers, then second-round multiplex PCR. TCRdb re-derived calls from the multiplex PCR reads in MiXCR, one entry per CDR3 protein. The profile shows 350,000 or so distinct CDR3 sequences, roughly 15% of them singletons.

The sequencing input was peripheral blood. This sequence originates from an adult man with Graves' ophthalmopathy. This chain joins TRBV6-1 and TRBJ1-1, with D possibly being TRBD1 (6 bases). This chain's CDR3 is CATARQETNTEAFF. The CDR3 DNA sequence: TGTGCCACCGCAAGACAGGAGACGAACACTGAAGCTTTCTTT.